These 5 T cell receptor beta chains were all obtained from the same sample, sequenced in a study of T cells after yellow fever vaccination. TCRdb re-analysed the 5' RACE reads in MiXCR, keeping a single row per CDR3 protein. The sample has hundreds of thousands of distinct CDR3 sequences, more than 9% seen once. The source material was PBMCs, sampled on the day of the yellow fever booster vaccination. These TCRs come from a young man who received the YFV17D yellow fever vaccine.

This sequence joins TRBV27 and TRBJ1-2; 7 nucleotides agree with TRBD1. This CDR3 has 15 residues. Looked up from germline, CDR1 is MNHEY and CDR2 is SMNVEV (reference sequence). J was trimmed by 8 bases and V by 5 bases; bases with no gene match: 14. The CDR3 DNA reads TGTGCCAGCAGTCCAGACAGGGTCGTTTTTCGGGGCTACACCTTC. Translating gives CASSPDRVVFRGYTF.

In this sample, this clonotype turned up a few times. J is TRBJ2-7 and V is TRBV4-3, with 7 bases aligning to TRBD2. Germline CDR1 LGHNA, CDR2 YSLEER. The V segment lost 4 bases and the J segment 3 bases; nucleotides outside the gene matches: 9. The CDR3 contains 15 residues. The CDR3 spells CASSPTRTSFYEQYF. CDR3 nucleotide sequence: TGCGCCAGCAGCCCAACTCGGACTAGTTTCTACGAGCAGTACTTC.

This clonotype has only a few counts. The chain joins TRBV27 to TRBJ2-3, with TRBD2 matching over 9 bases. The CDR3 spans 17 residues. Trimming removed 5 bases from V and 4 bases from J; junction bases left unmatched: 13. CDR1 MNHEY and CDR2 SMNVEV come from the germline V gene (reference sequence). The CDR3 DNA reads TGTGCCAGCAGTCCCCCCCGCGGGAGGGCCAACGCAGATACGCAGTATTTT. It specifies CASSPPRGRANADTQYF.

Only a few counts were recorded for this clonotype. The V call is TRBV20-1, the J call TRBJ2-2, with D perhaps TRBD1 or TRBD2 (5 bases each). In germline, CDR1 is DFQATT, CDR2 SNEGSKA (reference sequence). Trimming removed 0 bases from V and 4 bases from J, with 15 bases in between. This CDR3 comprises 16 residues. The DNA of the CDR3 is TGCAGTGCTAGAGATCCCCGCAGGGACCCCACCGGGGAGCTGTTTTTT. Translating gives CSARDPRRDPTGELFF.

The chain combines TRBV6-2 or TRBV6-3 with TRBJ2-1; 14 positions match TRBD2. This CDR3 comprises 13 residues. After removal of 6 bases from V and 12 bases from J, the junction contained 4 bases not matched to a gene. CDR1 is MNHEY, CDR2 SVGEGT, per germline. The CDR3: CASRRLAGGLQFF. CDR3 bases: TGTGCCAGCAGAAGACTAGCGGGAGGGTTGCAGTTCTTC.